The next 26 T cell receptor beta chains were all read from a single sample in a study of sequential checkpoint blockade in melanoma. The data were produced by immunoSEQ multiplex PCR, yet TCRdb's version contains in-frame clones alone and is incomplete. The sample comprises about 19,000 clones, around 83% of which are singletons, and about 38% rests with the top ten. Treatment meaning: randomized to nivolumab then ipilimumab (arm A) or the reverse (arm B). Sample: CD8+ T cells sorted from blood (inferred from file names), taken from a patient given nivolumab and ipilimumab in sequence. All receptors derive from a human donor with melanoma.

The chain is built from TRBV7-3 and TRBJ1-1, with TRBD1 matching over 9 bases. The J segment lost 7 bases and the V segment lost 5 bases, leaving 2 bases of the junction unmatched. The germline CDR1 and CDR2 sequences are SGHTA and FQGTGA. There are 12 residues in the CDR3. The CDR3 is CASSETGGEAFF. CDR3 nucleotide sequence: TGTGCCAGCAGCGAGACAGGGGGTGAAGCTTTCTTT.

This clone qualifies as medium-sized. The gene calls are TRBV14 and TRBJ2-1; 7 nucleotides match TRBD2. CDR3 length: 16 amino acids. Germline lookup yields CDR1 SGHDN and CDR2 FVKESK. V dropped 0 bases and J dropped 4; count of bases not matched to a gene: 6. Here the CDR3 DNA reads TGTGCCAGCAGCCAAGAACAGCGGGGACTTTACAATGAGCAGTTCTTC. Its translation is CASSQEQRGLYNEQFF.

CDR3 DNA: TGCGCCAGCAGCCTTGGCGGGGACCCCTCACCCCTCCACTTT. Its translation: CASSLGGDPSPLHF. The V and J genes are TRBV5-1 and TRBJ1-6, with TRBD1 as a possible D gene (5 bases). V was pared by 4 bases and J by 10 bases, with 15 bases between. Germline loops: CDR1 SGHRS, CDR2 YFSETQ. CDR3 length equals 14 residues.

The chain combines TRBV7-2 with TRBJ2-1, with a tentative D call TRBD1 (6 bases). This CDR3 is 12 amino acids long. With 1 base removed from V and 11 bases from J, the gap between germline ends came to 9 bases. Germline assignment: CDR1 SGHTA and CDR2 FQGNSA. DNA of the CDR3: TGTGCCAGCAGCTTAGTCTGGGACAAGCAGTTCTTC. Amino acid sequence: CASSLVWDKQFF.

This clone turned up a few times. This rearrangement joins TRBV7-9 to TRBJ1-5; TRBD1 might be the D (5 bases). Germline-derived CDR1 and CDR2 are SEHNR and FQNEAQ (reference sequence). V lost 1 base and J 9 bases, leaving 7 bases between the germline ends. The CDR3 contains 12 residues. CDR3 amino acids: CASSLGGRPQHF. The CDR3, as DNA: TGTGCCAGCAGCTTAGGGGGCCGGCCCCAGCATTTT.

This clone was seen only a few times. The chain employs TRBV6-4 and TRBJ2-2; D perhaps matches TRBD1 (6 bases). The CDR3 contains 15 residues. Germline V CDR1 and CDR2: MRHNA, SNTAGT. V was clipped by 5 bases and J by 3 bases, with 13 bases between them. The CDR3 DNA reads as TGTGCCAGCAGTCCCCAGGGACAAGACACCGGGGAGCTGTTTTTT. Protein sequence: CASSPQGQDTGELFF.

CDR3 region: CASRTGGSGTEAFF. The CDR3 DNA follows: TGCGCCAGCAGGACAGGGGGCTCGGGGACTGAAGCTTTCTTT. V and J are TRBV10-2 and TRBJ1-1, with 10 bases aligning to TRBD1. This CDR3 comprises 14 residues. The V gene end was trimmed by 6 bases and the J gene end by 5 bases; junction bases not matched to a gene: 6. From germline, CDR1 is WSHSY and CDR2 SAAADI.

The chain has TRBV28 and TRBJ1-2; D is perhaps TRBD1 (5 bases). This CDR3 comprises 13 residues. Trimming took 3 bases from V and 5 from J, leaving 10 bases between them. Per the germline V gene, CDR1 is MDHEN and CDR2 is SYDVKM. The CDR3 DNA reads as TGTGCCAGCAGTTTTGTCGACAGTTATGGCTACACCTTC. Its translation is CASSFVDSYGYTF.

This rearrangement joins TRBV29-1 to TRBJ2-3; perhaps TRBD2 as D (6 bases). CDR1 and CDR2 from the germline V gene are SQVTM and ANQGSEA. This CDR3 is built from 11 residues. V lost 2 bases, J lost 8 bases, and 8 bases lay in between. CDR3 residues: CSVEMGGTQYF. DNA of the CDR3: TGCAGCGTTGAAATGGGAGGTACGCAGTATTTT.

This chain uses TRBV4-3 with TRBJ2-1; 7 nucleotides match TRBD1. Losses at the gene ends were 0 bases for V and 2 bases for J; bases not matched to a gene: 1. Germline V gene data show CDR1 as LGHNA and CDR2 as YSLEER. The CDR3 runs 15 residues. CDR3 protein: CASSQEGGTYNEQFF. CDR3 bases: TGCGCCAGCAGCCAAGAAGGGGGCACCTACAATGAGCAGTTCTTC.

J is TRBJ2-7 and V is TRBV5-4; TRBD2 matches at 11 bases. Unmatched junction bases numbered 7, after V lost 4 bases and J lost 4 bases. This CDR3 region has 15 residues. The germline V gene has CDR1 SGHNT and CDR2 YYREEE (reference sequence). As DNA, the CDR3 is TGTGCCAGCAGCGACCTGACTAGCGGGAAATACGAGCAGTACTTC. Protein product: CASSDLTSGKYEQYF. Full variable domain (rest looked up from reference TRBV5-4 and TRBJ2-7): ETGVTQSPTHLIKTRGQQVTLRCSSQSGHNTVSWYQQALGQGPQFIFQYYREEENGRGNFPPRFSGLQFPNYSSELNVNALELDDSALYLCASSDLTSGKYEQYFGPGTRLTVT.

The chain is built from TRBV27 and TRBJ2-1, with 8 bases matching TRBD1. With 5 bases clipped from V and 0 bases from J, the junction kept 6 bases outside the gene matches. CDR3 length: 16 residues. Germline CDR1 and CDR2: MNHEY and SMNVEV (reference sequence). CDR3 protein: CASSDRGPNSYNEQFF. The CDR3 nucleotides are TGTGCCAGCAGTGACAGGGGCCCTAACTCCTACAATGAGCAGTTCTTC.

V and J are TRBV29-1 and TRBJ2-1, with 11 bases lining up with TRBD2. CDR1 is SQVTM and CDR2 is ANQGSEA in the germline V gene. V trimming: 3 bases; J trimming: 8 bases; junction bases outside the gene matches: 9. This CDR3 has 15 amino acids. The CDR3 spells CSVEASGGQRYEQFF. CDR3 bases: TGCAGCGTTGAGGCTAGCGGGGGGCAAAGGTATGAGCAGTTCTTC.

This chain links TRBV19 with TRBJ2-5; 9 bases map to TRBD2. The DNA end is a closer match to TRBJ2-7, so the J assignment may be wrong. There are 14 residues in the CDR3. Germline CDR1 and CDR2: LNHDA and SQIVND (reference sequence). Written as DNA, the CDR3 is TGTGCCAGTAGTTGGACTAGCGTCTCCTACGAGCAGTACTTC. This encodes CASSWTSVSYEQYF.

The V and J genes are TRBV6-5 and TRBJ2-1; D is possibly TRBD2 (7 bases). CDR3 length: 15 residues. V was shortened by 6 bases and J by 2 bases, with 14 bases between the two germline ends. CDR1 and CDR2 (germline): MNHEY, SVGAGI. CDR3 coding DNA: TGTGCCAGCAGCCCAGGAGGGGGGGCCTACAATGAGCAGTTCTTC. Protein: CASSPGGGAYNEQFF.

The genes are TRBV7-2 and TRBJ1-5; D ambiguous. This CDR3 has 15 residues. The V end lost 1 base, the J end lost 4 bases, and 11 bases lay between the germline ends. Germline CDR1 reads SGHTA; CDR2 reads FQGNSA. CDR3 coding DNA: TGTGCCAGCAGCTTAGGACCGGGAGGAAATCAGCCCCAGCATTTT. It translates to CASSLGPGGNQPQHF.

The chain recombines TRBV6-1 with TRBJ1-1, with TRBD1 as a possible D gene (6 bases). CDR3 length equals 16 residues. Trimming took off 4 bases at V and 0 bases at J, with 15 bases between the two ends. CDR1 is MNHNS and CDR2 is SASEGT in the germline V gene. CDR3 protein: CASSVRPGQLNTEAFF. The DNA for the CDR3 is TGTGCCAGCAGTGTGAGACCGGGACAACTGAACACTGAAGCTTTCTTT.

The CDR3 sequence: CASSLADYQQFF. The CDR3 DNA is TGTGCCAGCAGCTTAGCGGACTATCAGCAGTTCTTC. This chain connects TRBV7-9 to TRBJ2-1; TRBD2 is a possible D gene (6 bases). Germline V gene data show CDR1 as SEHNR and CDR2 as FQNEAQ (reference sequence). The CDR3 has 12 amino acids. V lost 0 bases, J lost 11 bases, and 8 bases lay in between.

This chain connects TRBV19 to TRBJ2-1; tentatively, D is TRBD1 (6 bases). Germline-derived CDR1 and CDR2 are LNHDA and SQIVND (reference sequence). V lost 3 bases, J lost 2 bases, and 8 bases lay in between. CDR3 size: 14 residues. Written as DNA, the CDR3 is TGTGCCAGTAGTATTGGGGGCACCTACAATGAGCAGTTCTTC. Translating it yields CASSIGGTYNEQFF.

This clone was seen a handful of times. The chain joins TRBV21-1 to TRBJ2-1; the table's D call of TRBD2 was not tested on the DNA. TRBV21-1 is noted as a pseudogene. This CDR3 region has 15 residues. CDR3 loop: CASSNSGGCYNEQFF. The CDR3 DNA reads as TGTGCCAGCAGCAACTCGGGTGGATGCTACAATGAGCAGTTCTTC.

This clone was detected a few times. J is TRBJ1-2 and V is TRBV27; 7 bases are a match to TRBD1. The CDR3 has 16 amino acids. The V gene's germline CDR1 is MNHEY and CDR2 SMNVEV (reference sequence). Trimming cost V 5 bases and J 4 bases; bases outside gene matches: 13. The CDR3 spells CASSPKGALSRYGYTF. CDR3 DNA sequence: TGTGCCAGCAGTCCTAAGGGGGCGCTGAGTCGCTATGGCTACACCTTC.

The chain uses TRBV7-2 and TRBJ2-7; 10 bases line up with TRBD2. Unmatched junction bases numbered 3, after V lost 5 bases and J lost 2 bases. This CDR3 has 14 amino acids. CDR1 SGHTA and CDR2 FQGNSA come from the germline V gene. CDR3 in amino acids: CASSHGLAAYEQYF. The CDR3 DNA sequence: TGTGCCAGCAGCCATGGACTAGCGGCCTACGAGCAGTACTTC. Complete variable domain (other parts from reference TRBV7-2 and TRBJ2-7): GAGVSQSPSNKVTEKGKDVELRCDPISGHTALYWYRQSLGQGLEFLIYFQGNSAPDKSGLPSDRFSAERTGGSVSTLTIQRTQQEDSAVYLCASSHGLAAYEQYFGPGTRLTVT.

This clone was counted only a few times. CDR3 residues: CASINKGQGYYGYTF. CDR3 sequence (DNA): TGTGCCAGCATCAACAAGGGACAGGGTTACTATGGCTACACCTTC. This chain uses TRBV6-4 with TRBJ1-2; 9 bases line up with TRBD1. Germline assignment: CDR1 MRHNA and CDR2 SNTAGT. Trimming at V came to 7 bases and at J to 3 bases, leaving 9 bases not matched to a gene. The CDR3 is made up of 15 amino acids.

The chain is built from TRBV29-1 and TRBJ2-1; TRBD2 matches at 8 bases. CDR3 length equals 15 residues. The V segment lost 0 bases and the J segment 15 bases; nucleotides outside the gene matches: 16. Germline V gives CDR1 SQVTM, CDR2 ANQGSEA. The CDR3 bases are TGCAGCGTTGAAGATAGGTCCAAACGGGGGGGCCTGGGGTTCTTC. It translates to CSVEDRSKRGGLGFF.

The gene calls are TRBV15 and TRBJ2-1; possible D gene TRBD2, 6 bases. Germline V gene data show CDR1 as LNHNV and CDR2 as YYDKDF (reference sequence). The V gene lost 3 bases and the J gene lost 6 bases, with 18 bases spanning the gap. The CDR3 is 16 amino acids. The CDR3 DNA follows: TGTGCCACCAGCAGTACCCTTGGCGGCGGGGTCAATGAGCAGTTCTTC. Encoded protein: CATSSTLGGGVNEQFF.

The chain is built from TRBV6-5 and TRBJ2-1; unclear D gene. The ends were cut back, 0 bases at V and 3 bases at J, with 9 bases in the middle. Germline CDR1 reads MNHEY; CDR2 reads SVGAGI. The CDR3 extends over 15 amino acids. For the CDR3, the DNA is TGTGCCAGCAGTTACTCATCACTGGTCTACAATGAGCAGTTCTTC. This gives the protein CASSYSSLVYNEQFF.